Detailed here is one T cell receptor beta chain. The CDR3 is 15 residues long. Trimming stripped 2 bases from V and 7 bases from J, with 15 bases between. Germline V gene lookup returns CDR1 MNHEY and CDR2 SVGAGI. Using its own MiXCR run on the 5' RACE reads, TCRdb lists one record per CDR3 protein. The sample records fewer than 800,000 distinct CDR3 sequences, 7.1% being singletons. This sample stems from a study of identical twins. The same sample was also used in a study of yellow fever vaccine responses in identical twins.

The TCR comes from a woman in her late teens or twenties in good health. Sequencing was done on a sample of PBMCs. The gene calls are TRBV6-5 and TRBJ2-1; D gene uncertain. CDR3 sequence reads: CASSYTRTYGNEQFF. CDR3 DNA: TGTGCCAGCAGTTACACCCGGACCTACGGTAATGAGCAGTTCTTC.